A single TCR beta chain is shown here with its context. Its antigen is not yet known. Per-base qualities were not stored, and no clone one base away is much larger. Trimming takes 5 bases from V and 4 bases from J, and the germline ends sit 11 bases apart. Including cysteine and phenylalanine, the CDR3 has 13 amino acids. Only the CDR3 part of the read is kept: 39 bases, read in frame from the first base. According to the germline V gene, CDR1 reads ENHRY and CDR2 reads SYGVKD. TCRbeta CDR3 regions were amplified from genomic DNA by means of the immunoSEQ Assay, a bias-controlled multiplex PCR. As for the original processing: Within the assay, amplification of reference gene primers was used to estimate how many nucleated cells each sample contained. To quantify the absolute abundance of each unique TCRbeta CDR3 rearrangement, sequence reads were collapsed and filtered. Productive Simpson clonality was computed per sample as the square root of Simpson's diversity index over productive rearrangements. Here the immuneACCESS table is served through TCRdb, limited to in-frame sequences with V and J called. Missing clones are a known gap in these copies; in checked studies unresolved V genes cover under half, and the rest lacks a known reason. V, J and clone size are taken as reported in that table, and D and trimming were inferred from the DNA itself. In all, the sample holds roughly 190,000 clones, and 80% to 85% of those were seen once. The biggest ten clones account for about 15% of the sample.

The data were taken from a study of blood T cell repertoires in COVID-19 (dated by TCRdb to 2020 to 2022). Context from the whole study: Samples covering the acute and convalescent phases of COVID-19 were provided by collaborators in the United States, Italy and Spain. The samples were drawn from the first 160 participants of the ongoing ImmuneRACE study and from some 1,300 subjects provided by 6 global collaborators. Subjects who had been exposed to COVID-19, were actively infected with it, or had recovered from it provided the deeply sampled blood TCRbeta repertoires that made up the dataset. The prospective study material was composed of cDNA or gDNA derived from T cells, B-cell-depleted T cells, or PBMCs. Where available, HLA class I and class II types were taken from metadata supplied by the sample provider and were not determined by assay-based typing. Sample metadata almost always included a de-identified subject ID, COVID-19 status, age in years and sex. The repertoires were released in a freely available public database intended as a resource for research on the immune response to SARS-CoV-2.

One collaborating source in Seattle enrolled patients during active infection and followed them longitudinally through the course of disease. Whole blood was collected in K2EDTA tubes by collaborating institutions according to the institutions' own protocols. For TCRbeta analysis, collaborators shipped samples as frozen whole blood, isolated PBMCs, or DNA extracted from either of those sample types. General study outcomes and caveats: The amount of clinical and demographic metadata varied by source and participant and was provided uncurated.

The TCR sequence derives from a woman between 70 and 85 years old with COVID-19, enrolled during active disease. The sample taken for sequencing was peripheral blood. Rearrangement joined TRBV10-3 to TRBJ1-1, with a tentative D gene TRBD1 over 5 matching bases. The DNA is as follows: TGTGCCATCAGTCCGGGACTATCCACTGAAGCTTTCTTT. Translation gives CAISPGLSTEAFF.